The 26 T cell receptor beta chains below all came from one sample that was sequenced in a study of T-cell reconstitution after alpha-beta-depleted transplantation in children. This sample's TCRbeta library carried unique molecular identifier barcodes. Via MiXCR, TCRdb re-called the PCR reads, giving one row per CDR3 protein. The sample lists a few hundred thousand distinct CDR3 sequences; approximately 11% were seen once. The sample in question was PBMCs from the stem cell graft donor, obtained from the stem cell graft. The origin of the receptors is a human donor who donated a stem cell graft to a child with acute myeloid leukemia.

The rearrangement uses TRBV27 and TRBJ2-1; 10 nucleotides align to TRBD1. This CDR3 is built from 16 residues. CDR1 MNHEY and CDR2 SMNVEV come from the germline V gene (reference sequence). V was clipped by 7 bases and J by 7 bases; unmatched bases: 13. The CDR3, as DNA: TGTGCCAGCACTGAGACGGGACAGGGGTTTGTAAATGAGCAGTTCTTC. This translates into CASTETGQGFVNEQFF.

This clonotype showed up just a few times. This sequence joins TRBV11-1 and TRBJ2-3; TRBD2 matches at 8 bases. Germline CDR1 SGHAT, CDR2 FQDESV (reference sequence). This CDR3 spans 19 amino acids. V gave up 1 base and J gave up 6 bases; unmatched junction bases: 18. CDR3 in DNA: TGTGCCAGCAGCTTAGGATTGCGCGTGGGGACTAGAGACGGGGATACGCAGTATTTT. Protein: CASSLGLRVGTRDGDTQYF.

This chain's CDR3 is CAIKETVTDRETFF. CDR3 DNA sequence: TGTGCCATCAAGGAGACAGTAACGGACAGGGAGACTTTCTTT. The J gene is TRBJ1-1, the V gene TRBV10-3, with 8 positions matching TRBD1. The CDR3 spans 14 residues. Per the germline V gene, CDR1 is ENHRY and CDR2 is SYGVKD. Trimming cost V 7 bases and J 12 bases; bases outside gene matches: 16.

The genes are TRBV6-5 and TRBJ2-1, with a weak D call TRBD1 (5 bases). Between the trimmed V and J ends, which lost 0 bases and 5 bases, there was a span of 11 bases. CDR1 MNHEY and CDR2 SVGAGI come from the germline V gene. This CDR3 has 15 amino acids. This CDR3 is CASSYSNQGNNEQFF. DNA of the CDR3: TGTGCCAGCAGTTACTCGAATCAGGGCAACAATGAGCAGTTCTTC.

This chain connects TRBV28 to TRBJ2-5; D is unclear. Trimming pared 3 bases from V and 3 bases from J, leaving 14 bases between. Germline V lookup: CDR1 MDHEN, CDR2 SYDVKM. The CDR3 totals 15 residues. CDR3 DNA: TGTGCCAGCAGTTTGGCCGGGCCGGGTGAAGAGACCCAGTACTTC. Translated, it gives CASSLAGPGEETQYF.

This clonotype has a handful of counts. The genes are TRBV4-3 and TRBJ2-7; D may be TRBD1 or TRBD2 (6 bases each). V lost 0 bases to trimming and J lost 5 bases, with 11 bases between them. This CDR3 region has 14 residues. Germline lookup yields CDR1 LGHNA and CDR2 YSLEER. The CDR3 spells CASSQDRGRDEQYF. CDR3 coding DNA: TGCGCCAGCAGCCAAGATCGGGGGCGGGACGAGCAGTACTTC.

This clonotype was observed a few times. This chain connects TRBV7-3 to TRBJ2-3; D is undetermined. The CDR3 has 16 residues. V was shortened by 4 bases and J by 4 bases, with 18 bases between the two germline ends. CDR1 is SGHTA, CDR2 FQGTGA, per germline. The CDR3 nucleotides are TGTGCCAGCAGCTCCACCCCCCCAGTGTGGGCAGATACGCAGTATTTT. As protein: CASSSTPPVWADTQYF.

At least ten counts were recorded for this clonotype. The DNA of the CDR3 is TGCGCCAGCAGCCCGGCGGGAGCGTTCCTGGTTAACGGGGAGCTGTTTTTT. This sequence encodes CASSPAGAFLVNGELFF. V gene TRBV5-1 combines with J gene TRBJ2-2; 7 positions agree with TRBD2. Germline loops: CDR1 SGHRS, CDR2 YFSETQ. The CDR3 is 17 amino acids. The V segment lost 4 bases and the J segment 7 bases; nucleotides outside the gene matches: 16.

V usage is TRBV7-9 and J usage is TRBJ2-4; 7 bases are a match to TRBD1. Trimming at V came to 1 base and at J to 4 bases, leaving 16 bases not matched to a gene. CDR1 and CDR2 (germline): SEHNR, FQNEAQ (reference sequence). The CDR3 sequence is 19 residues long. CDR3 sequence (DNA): TGTGCCAGCAGCTTAGTATGGCAGGGGGTGCAAGGAATAAAAAACATTCAGTACTTC. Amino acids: CASSLVWQGVQGIKNIQYF.

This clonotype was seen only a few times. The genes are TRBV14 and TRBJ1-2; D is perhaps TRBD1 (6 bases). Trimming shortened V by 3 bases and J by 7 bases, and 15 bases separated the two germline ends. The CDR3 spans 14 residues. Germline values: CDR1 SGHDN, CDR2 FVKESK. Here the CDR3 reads CASSQDPNRVGYTF. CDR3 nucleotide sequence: TGTGCCAGCAGCCAGGATCCTAACAGGGTTGGCTACACCTTC.

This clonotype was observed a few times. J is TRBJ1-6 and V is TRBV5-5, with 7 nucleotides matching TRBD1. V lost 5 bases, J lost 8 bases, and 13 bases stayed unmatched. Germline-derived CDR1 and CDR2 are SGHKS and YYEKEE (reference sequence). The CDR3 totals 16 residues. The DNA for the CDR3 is TGTGCCAGCAGTTTTACGGGACAGATTGGGGATTCACCCCTCCACTTT. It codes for CASSFTGQIGDSPLHF.

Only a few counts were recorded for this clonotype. CDR3 loop: CASSFWTSGRSTYEQYF. CDR3 bases: TGTGCCAGCAGCTTTTGGACTAGCGGGAGGTCCACCTACGAGCAGTACTTC. The rearrangement links TRBV7-2 to TRBJ2-7; 14 nucleotides agree with TRBD2. The length of the CDR3 is 17 residues. Trimming at V came to 3 bases and at J to 2 bases, leaving 6 bases not matched to a gene. Germline-derived CDR1 and CDR2 are SGHTA and FQGNSA.

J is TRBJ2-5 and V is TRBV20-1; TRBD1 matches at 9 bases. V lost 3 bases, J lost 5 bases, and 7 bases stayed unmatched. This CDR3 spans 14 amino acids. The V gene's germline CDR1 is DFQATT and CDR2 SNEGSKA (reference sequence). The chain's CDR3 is CSARDTGGSETQYF. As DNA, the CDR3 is TGCAGTGCTAGGGACACAGGGGGCAGTGAGACCCAGTACTTC.

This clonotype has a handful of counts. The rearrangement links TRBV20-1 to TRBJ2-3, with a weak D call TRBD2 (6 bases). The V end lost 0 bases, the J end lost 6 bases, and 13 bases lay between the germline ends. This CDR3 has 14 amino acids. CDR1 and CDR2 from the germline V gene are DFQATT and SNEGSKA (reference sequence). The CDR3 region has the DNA TGCAGTGCTAGAGATGGGCGGGACTCGGATACGCAGTATTTT. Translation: CSARDGRDSDTQYF.

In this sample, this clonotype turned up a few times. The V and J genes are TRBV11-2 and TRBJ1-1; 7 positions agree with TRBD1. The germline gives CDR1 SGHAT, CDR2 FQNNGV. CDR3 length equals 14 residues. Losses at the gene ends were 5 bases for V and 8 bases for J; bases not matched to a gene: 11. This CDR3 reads CASSPRVGGPEAFF. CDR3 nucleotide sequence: TGTGCCAGCAGCCCTAGGGTAGGGGGCCCCGAAGCTTTCTTT. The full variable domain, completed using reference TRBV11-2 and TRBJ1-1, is EAGVAQSPRYKIIEKRQSVAFWCNPISGHATLYWYQQILGQGPKLLIQFQNNGVVDDSQLPKDRFSAERLKGVDSTLKIQPAKLEDSAVYLCASSPRVGGPEAFFGQGTRLTVV.

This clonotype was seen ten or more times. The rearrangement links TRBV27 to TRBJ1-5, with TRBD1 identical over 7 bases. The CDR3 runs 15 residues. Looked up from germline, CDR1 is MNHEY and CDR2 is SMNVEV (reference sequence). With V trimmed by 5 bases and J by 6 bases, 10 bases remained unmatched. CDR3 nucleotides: TGTGCCAGCAGTATACAGGGGAGGTTCGGTCAGCCCCAGCATTTT. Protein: CASSIQGRFGQPQHF.

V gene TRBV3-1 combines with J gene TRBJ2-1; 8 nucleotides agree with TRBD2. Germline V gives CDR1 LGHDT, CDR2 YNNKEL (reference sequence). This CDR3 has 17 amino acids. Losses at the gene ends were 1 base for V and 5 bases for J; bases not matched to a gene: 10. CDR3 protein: CASSQVAGGAQDNEQFF. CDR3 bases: TGTGCCAGCAGCCAAGTCGCCGGGGGGGCGCAAGACAATGAGCAGTTCTTC.

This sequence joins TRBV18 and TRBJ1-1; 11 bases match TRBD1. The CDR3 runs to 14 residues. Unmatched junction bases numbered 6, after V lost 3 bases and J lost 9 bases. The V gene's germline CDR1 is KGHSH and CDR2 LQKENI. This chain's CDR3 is CASSPTDRGRKAFF. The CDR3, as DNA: TGTGCCAGCTCACCCACGGACAGGGGGCGGAAAGCTTTCTTT.

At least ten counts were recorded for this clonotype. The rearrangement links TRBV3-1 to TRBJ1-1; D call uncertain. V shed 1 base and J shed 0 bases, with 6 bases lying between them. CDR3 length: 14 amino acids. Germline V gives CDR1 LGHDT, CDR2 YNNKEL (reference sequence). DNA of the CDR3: TGTGCCAGCAGCCAAGGCGAGATGAACACTGAAGCTTTCTTT. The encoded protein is CASSQGEMNTEAFF.

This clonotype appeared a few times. For the CDR3, the DNA is TGCGCCAGCAGCTTGGCAAGGGGGAGTGGCGAGCAGTACTTC. It is translated as CASSLARGSGEQYF. The V gene is TRBV5-1, the J gene TRBJ2-7; TRBD1 might be the D (6 bases). This CDR3 contains 14 residues. Germline CDR1 reads SGHRS; CDR2 reads YFSETQ. V dropped 0 bases and J dropped 6 bases, with 13 bases sitting between them.

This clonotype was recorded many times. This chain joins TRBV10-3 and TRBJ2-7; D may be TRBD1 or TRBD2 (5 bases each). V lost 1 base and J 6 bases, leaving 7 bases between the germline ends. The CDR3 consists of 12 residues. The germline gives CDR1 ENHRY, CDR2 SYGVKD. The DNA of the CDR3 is TGTGCCATCAGTGAGTGGGGACGCGAGCAGTACTTC. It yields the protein CAISEWGREQYF.

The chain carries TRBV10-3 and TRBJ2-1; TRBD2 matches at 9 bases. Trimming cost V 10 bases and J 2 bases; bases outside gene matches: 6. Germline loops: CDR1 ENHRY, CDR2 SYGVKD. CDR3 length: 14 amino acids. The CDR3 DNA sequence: TGTGCCACCACTAGACTAGCGGCCTACAATGAGCAGTTCTTC. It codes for CATTRLAAYNEQFF.

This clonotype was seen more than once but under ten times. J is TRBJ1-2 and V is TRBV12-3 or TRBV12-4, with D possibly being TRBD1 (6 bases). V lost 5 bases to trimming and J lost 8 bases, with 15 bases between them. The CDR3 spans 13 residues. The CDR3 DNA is TGTGCCAGCAGTCATGACAGGATCGGCGGCTACACCTTC. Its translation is CASSHDRIGGYTF.

The CDR3 reads CASSLRTGGYNEQFF. Written as DNA, the CDR3 is TGTGCCAGCAGTTTAAGGACGGGAGGGTACAATGAGCAGTTCTTC. V is TRBV12-3 or TRBV12-4 and J is TRBJ2-1; TRBD2 agrees at 8 bases. J lost 4 bases, V lost 2 bases, and 4 bases had no gene match. The CDR3 totals 15 residues.

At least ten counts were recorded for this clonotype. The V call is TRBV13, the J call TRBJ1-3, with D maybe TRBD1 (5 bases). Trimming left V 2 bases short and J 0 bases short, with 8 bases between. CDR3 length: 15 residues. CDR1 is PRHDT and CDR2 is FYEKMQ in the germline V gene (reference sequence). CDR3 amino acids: CASSLQGPSGNTIYF. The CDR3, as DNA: TGTGCCAGCAGCTTACAGGGTCCCTCTGGAAACACCATATATTTT.

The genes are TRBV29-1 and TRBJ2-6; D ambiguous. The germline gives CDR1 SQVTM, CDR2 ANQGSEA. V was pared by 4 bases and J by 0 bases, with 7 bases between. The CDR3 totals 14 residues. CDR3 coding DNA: TGCAGCGTTGCGTTGGGCTCTGGGGCCAACGTCCTGACTTTC. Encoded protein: CSVALGSGANVLTF. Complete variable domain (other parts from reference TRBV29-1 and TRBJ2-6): SAVISQKPSRDICQRGTSLTIQCQVDSQVTMMFWYRQQPGQSLTLIATANQGSEATYESGFVIDKFPISRPNLTFSTLTVSNMSPEDSSIYLCSVALGSGANVLTFGAGSRLTVL.